This T cell receptor beta chain was identified during a study of T cell responses to AZD1222 COVID-19 vaccine. Study-level findings and limits: In a largely white British group with more females than males, clonal diversity was possibly underestimated. Unmutated variant regions are reportedly the target of nearly half of TCRs that are spike-specific.

Per germline, CDR1 SGHRS and CDR2 YFSETQ. This CDR3 has 14 amino acids. V was pared by 3 bases and J by 4 bases, with 13 bases between. The protocol was immunoSEQ multiplex PCR, while the TCRdb copy is restricted to in-frame clones and leaves out a portion. The top ten hold less than 5.5% of the sample, which has approximately 81,000 clones, 75% to 95% seen once. This clone was observed a single time. The target antigen is unknown. This chain uses TRBV5-1 with TRBJ1-1; tentative D call: TRBD1 (5 bases). The TCR sequence derives from an adult in good health. The input for sequencing was peripheral blood, taken on day 0 of MenACWY control vaccination. CDR3 amino acids: CASSYDGGGTEAFF. The CDR3 DNA sequence: TGCGCCAGCAGCTACGATGGGGGAGGCACTGAAGCTTTCTTT.